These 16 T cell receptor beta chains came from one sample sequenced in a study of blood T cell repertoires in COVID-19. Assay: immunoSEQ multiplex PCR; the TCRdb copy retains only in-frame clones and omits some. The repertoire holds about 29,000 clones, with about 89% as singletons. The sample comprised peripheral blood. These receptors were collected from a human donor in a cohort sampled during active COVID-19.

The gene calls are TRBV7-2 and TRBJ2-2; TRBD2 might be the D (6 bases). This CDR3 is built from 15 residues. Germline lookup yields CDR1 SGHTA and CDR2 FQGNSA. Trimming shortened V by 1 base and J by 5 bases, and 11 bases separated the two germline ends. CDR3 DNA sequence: TGTGCCAGCAGCTTAGGGGTCGGGGGTACCGGGGAGCTGTTTTTT. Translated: CASSLGVGGTGELFF.

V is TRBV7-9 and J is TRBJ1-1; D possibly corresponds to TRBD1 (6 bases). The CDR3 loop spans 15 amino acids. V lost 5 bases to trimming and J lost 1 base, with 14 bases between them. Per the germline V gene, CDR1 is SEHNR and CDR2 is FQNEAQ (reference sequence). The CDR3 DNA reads TGTGCCAGCAGCCAACCGGGACACCCGAACACTGAAGCTTTCTTT. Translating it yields CASSQPGHPNTEAFF.

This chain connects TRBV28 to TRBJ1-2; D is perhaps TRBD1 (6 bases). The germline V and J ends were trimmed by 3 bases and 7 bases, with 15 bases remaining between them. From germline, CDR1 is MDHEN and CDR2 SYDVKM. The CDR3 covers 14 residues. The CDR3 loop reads CASSLGTGLRGYTF. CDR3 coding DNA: TGTGCCAGCAGTTTGGGTACAGGGTTACGTGGCTACACCTTC.

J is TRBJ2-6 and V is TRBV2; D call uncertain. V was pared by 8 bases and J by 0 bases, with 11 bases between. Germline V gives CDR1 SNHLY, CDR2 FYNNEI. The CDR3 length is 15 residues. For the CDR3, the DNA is TGTGCCAGCCTGATCTCGAGCTCTGGGGCCAACGTCCTGACTTTC. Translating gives CASLISSSGANVLTF.

The DNA of the CDR3 is TGTGCCACCAGCAGAGATCGACCCGGACTAAGTTCGGAGACCCAGTACTTC. It encodes CATSRDRPGLSSETQYF. The chain uses TRBV15 and TRBJ2-5, with TRBD2 as a possible D gene (6 bases). Germline V gene lookup returns CDR1 LNHNV and CDR2 YYDKDF (reference sequence). V shed 0 bases and J shed 5 bases, with 19 bases lying between them. The CDR3 runs to 17 residues.

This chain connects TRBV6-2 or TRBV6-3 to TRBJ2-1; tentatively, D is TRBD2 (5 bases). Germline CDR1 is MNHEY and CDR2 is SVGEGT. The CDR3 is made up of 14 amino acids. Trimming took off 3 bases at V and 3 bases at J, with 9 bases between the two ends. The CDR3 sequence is CASSYIGGYNEQFF. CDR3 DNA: TGTGCCAGCAGTTATATAGGAGGCTACAATGAGCAGTTCTTC.

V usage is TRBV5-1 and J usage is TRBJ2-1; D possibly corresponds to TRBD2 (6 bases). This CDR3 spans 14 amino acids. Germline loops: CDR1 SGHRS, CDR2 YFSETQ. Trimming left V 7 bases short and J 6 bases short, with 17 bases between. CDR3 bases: TGCGCCAGCGGGGTGGGGGGAGAAGTCAATGAGCAGTTCTTC. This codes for CASGVGGEVNEQFF.

In DNA form, the CDR3 reads TGTGCCACCAGTGAGGCAGGGGGGCCCTACAATGAGCAGTTCTTC. This sequence encodes CATSEAGGPYNEQFF. V and J are TRBV24-1 and TRBJ2-1; D is perhaps TRBD1 (7 bases). Trimming removed 4 bases at V and 2 bases at J, with 11 bases between. Germline V CDR1 and CDR2: KGHDR, SFDVKD. The length of the CDR3 is 15 residues.

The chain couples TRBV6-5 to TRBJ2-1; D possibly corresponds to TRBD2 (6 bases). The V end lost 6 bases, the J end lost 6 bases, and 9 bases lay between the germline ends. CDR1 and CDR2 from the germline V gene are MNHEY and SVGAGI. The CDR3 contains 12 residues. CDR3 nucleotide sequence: TGTGCCAGCAGCACCGGGGGCAATGAGCAGTTCTTC. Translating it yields CASSTGGNEQFF.

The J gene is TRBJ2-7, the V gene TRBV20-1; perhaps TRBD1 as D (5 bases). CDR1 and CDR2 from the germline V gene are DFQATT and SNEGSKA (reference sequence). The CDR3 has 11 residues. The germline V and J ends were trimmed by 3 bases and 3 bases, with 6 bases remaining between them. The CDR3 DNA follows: TGCAGTGCTAGCAGGGTCTACGAGCAGTACTTC. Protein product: CSASRVYEQYF.

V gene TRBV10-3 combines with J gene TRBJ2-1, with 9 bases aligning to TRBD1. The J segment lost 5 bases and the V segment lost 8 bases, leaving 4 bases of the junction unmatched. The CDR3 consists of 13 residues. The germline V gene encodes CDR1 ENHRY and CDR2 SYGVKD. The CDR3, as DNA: TGTGCCATCGGGTGGGACAGGGACAATGAGCAGTTCTTC. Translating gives CAIGWDRDNEQFF.

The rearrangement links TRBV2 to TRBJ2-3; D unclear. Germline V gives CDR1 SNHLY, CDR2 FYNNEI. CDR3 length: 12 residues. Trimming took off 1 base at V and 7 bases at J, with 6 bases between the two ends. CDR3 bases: TGTGCCAGCAGTGAAGGTTCTTATACGCAGTATTTT. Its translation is CASSEGSYTQYF.

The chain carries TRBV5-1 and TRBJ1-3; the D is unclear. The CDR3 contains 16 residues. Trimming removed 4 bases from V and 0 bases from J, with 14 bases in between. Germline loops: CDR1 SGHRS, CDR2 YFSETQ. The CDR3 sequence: CASSAQTASSGNTIYF. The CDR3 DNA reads TGCGCCAGCAGCGCCCAAACTGCTTCCTCTGGAAACACCATATATTTT. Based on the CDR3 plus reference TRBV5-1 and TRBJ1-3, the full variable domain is KAGVTQTPRYLIKTRGQQVTLSCSPISGHRSVSWYQQTPGQGLQFLFEYFSETQRNKGNFPGRFSGRQFSNSRSEMNVSTLELGDSALYLCASSAQTASSGNTIYFGEGSWLTVV.

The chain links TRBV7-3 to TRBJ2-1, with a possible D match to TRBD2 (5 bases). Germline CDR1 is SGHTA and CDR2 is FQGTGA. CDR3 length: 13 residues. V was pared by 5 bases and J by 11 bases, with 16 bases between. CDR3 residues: CASSPDPDSQQFF. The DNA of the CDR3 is TGTGCCAGCAGCCCTGATCCGGACTCCCAGCAGTTCTTC.

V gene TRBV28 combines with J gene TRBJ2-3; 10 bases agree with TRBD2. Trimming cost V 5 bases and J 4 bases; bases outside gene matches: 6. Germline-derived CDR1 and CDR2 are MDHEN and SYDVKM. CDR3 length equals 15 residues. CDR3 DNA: TGTGCCAGCAGTCCGGGACTAGCGAGTGCAGATACGCAGTATTTT. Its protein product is CASSPGLASADTQYF.

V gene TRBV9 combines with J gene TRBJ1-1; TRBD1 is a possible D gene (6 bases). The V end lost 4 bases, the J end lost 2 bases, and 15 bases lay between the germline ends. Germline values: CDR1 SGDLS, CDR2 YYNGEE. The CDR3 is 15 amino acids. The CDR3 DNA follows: TGTGCCAGCAGCTCTCGGACAGATAGAAACACTGAAGCTTTCTTT. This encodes CASSSRTDRNTEAFF.